This TCR beta chain was identified during a study of CD8 T cell repertoires and HIV-1 epitope variants. The wider study: Control wells had CMV/EBV/flu peptides, negative Ebola AY9, or no peptide. Enriched T cells were co-cultured with equal numbers of autologous T cell-negative antigen-presenting cells.

Sequencing of TCR beta CDR3 used immunoSEQ survey depth. Sequencing was performed with immunoSEQ multiplex PCR; in TCRdb, only in-frame clones are kept and a portion is missing. The sample holds just over 2,500 clones, around two thirds seen once. This clone appeared once. The antigen remains unidentified. Germline V gene sequence: CDR1 LGHNA, CDR2 YNFKEQ. V lost 1 base, J lost 7 bases, and 8 bases lay in between. This CDR3 has 12 residues. This sequence was found in a male donor with HIV. The sample was cultured CD8+ T cells derived from PBMCs. V and J are TRBV4-2 and TRBJ2-7; maybe TRBD2 (5 bases). CDR3 sequence reads: CASSQVPGEQYF. The CDR3 nucleotides read TGTGCCAGCAGCCAAGTGCCGGGAGAGCAGTACTTC.